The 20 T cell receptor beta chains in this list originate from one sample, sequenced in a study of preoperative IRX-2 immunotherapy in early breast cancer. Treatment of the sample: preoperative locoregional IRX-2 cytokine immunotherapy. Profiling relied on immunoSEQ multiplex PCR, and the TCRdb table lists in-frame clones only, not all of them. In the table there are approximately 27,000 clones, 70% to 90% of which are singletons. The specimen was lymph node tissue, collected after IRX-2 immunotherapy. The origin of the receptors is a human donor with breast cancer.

CDR3 sequence reads: CATSSARQLDSNQPQHF. In DNA, the CDR3 is TGTGCCACCAGCAGTGCTCGACAGCTCGATAGCAATCAGCCCCAGCATTTT. This rearrangement joins TRBV15 to TRBJ1-5; TRBD1 might be the D (5 bases). The CDR3 sequence is 17 residues long. V was clipped by 3 bases and J by 0 bases, with 15 bases between them. The germline V gene encodes CDR1 LNHNV and CDR2 YYDKDF (reference sequence). The variable domain in full, with the rest retrieved from reference TRBV15 and TRBJ1-5, is DAMVIQNPRYQVTQFGKPVTLSCSQTLNHNVMYWYQQKSSQAPKLLFHYYDKDFNNEADTPDNFQSRRPNTSFCFLDIRSPGLGDTAMYLCATSSARQLDSNQPQHFGDGTRLSIL.

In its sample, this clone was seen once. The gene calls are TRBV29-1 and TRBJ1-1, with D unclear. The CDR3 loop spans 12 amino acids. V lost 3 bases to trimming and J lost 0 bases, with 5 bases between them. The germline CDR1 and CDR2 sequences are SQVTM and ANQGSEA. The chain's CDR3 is CSVDWVNTEAFF. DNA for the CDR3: TGCAGCGTTGACTGGGTGAACACTGAAGCTTTCTTT.

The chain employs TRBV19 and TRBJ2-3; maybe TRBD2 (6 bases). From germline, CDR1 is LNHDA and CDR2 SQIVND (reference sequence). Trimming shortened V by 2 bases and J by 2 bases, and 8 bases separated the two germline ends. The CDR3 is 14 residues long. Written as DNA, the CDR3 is TGTGCCAGTAGTATACGGGGGTACACAGATACGCAGTATTTT. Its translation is CASSIRGYTDTQYF. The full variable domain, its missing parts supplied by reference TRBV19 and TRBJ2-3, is DGGITQSPKYLFRKEGQNVTLSCEQNLNHDAMYWYRQDPGQGLRLIYYSQIVNDFQKGDIAEGYSVSREKKESFPLTVTSAQKNPTAFYLCASSIRGYTDTQYFGPGTRLTVL.

The CDR3, as DNA: TGTGCCAGCAGCTTACCCCCCCGGGTGGATGAGCAGTTCTTC. It yields the protein CASSLPPRVDEQFF. The gene calls are TRBV11-3 and TRBJ2-1; D is undetermined. V gave up 2 bases and J gave up 8 bases, with 13 bases separating them. The CDR3 is 14 residues long. In germline, CDR1 is SGHNT, CDR2 YENEEA.

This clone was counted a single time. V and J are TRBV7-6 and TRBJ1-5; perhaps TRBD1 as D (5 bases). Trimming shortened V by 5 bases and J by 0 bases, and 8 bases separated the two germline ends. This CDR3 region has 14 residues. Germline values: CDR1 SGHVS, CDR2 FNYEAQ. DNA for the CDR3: TGTGCCAGCAGCCGGACACTTAGCAATCAGCCCCAGCATTTT. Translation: CASSRTLSNQPQHF.

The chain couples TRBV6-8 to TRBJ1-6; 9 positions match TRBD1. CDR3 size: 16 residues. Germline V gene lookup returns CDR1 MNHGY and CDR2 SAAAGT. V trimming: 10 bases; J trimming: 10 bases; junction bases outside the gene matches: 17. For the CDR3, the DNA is TGTGCCATCAGGGGAAGACCGGGACAGGGTCGGTCACCCCTCCACTTT. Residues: CAIRGRPGQGRSPLHF.

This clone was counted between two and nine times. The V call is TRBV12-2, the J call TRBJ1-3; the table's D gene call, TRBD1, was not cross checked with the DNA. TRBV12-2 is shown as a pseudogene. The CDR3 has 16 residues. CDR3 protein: CASRPAGQGSGNTIYF. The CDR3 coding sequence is TGTGCAAGTCGCCCCGCCGGTCAGGGGTCAGGAAACACCATATATTTT.

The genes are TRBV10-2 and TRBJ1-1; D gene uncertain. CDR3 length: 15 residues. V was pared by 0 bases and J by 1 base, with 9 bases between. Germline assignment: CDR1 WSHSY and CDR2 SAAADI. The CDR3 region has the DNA TGCGCCAGCAGTGAGTCGAGGCACCAGAACACTGAAGCTTTCTTT. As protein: CASSESRHQNTEAFF.

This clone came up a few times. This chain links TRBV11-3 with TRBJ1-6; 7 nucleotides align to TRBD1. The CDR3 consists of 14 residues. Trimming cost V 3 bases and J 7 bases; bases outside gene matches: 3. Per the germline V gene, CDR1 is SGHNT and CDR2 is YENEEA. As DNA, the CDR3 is TGTGCCAGCAGCTTGGCCAGGGGGAATTCACCCCTCCACTTT. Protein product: CASSLARGNSPLHF.

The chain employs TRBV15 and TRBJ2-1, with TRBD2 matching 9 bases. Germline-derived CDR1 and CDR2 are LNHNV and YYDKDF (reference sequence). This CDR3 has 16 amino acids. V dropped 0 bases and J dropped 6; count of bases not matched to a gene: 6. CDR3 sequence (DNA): TGTGCCACCAGCAGAGATCCGGGACTAGCCCTCAATGAGCAGTTCTTC. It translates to CATSRDPGLALNEQFF. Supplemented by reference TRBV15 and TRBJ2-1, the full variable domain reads DAMVIQNPRYQVTQFGKPVTLSCSQTLNHNVMYWYQQKSSQAPKLLFHYYDKDFNNEADTPDNFQSRRPNTSFCFLDIRSPGLGDTAMYLCATSRDPGLALNEQFFGPGTRLTVL.

CDR3 protein: CAIKPPDSYEQYF. DNA of the CDR3: TGTGCCATCAAGCCCCCTGACTCCTACGAGCAGTACTTC. This chain uses TRBV6-8 with TRBJ2-7; D is unresolved. CDR1 and CDR2 (germline): MNHGY, SAAAGT. The CDR3 extends over 13 amino acids. Between the trimmed V and J ends, which lost 10 bases and 0 bases, there was a span of 13 bases.

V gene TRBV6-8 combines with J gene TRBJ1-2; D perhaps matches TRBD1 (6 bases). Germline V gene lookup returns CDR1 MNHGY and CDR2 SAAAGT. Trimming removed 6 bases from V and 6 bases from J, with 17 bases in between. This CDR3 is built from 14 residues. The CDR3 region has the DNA TGTGCCAGCAGCCCCCTAGGACAGAGACATGGCTACACCTTC. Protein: CASSPLGQRHGYTF.

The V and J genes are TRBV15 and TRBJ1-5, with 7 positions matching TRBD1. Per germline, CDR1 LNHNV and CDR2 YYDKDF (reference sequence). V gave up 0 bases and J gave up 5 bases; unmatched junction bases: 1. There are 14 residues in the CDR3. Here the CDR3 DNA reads TGTGCCACCAGCAGAGACCAGGGGGATCAGCCCCAGCATTTT. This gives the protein CATSRDQGDQPQHF. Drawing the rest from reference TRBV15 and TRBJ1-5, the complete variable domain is DAMVIQNPRYQVTQFGKPVTLSCSQTLNHNVMYWYQQKSSQAPKLLFHYYDKDFNNEADTPDNFQSRRPNTSFCFLDIRSPGLGDTAMYLCATSRDQGDQPQHFGDGTRLSIL.

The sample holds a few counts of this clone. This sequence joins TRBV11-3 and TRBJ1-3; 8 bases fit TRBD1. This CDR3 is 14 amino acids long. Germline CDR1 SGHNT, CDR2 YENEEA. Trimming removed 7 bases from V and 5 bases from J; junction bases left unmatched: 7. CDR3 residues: CASTWTGIRNTIYF. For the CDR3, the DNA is TGTGCCAGCACCTGGACAGGGATTAGAAACACCATATATTTT.

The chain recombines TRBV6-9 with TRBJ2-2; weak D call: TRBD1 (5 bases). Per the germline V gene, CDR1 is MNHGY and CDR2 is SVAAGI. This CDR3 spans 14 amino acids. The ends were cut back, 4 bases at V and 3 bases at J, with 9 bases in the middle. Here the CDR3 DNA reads TGTGCCAGCAGTTCTCAGGGTGACACCGGGGAGCTGTTTTTT. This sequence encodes CASSSQGDTGELFF.

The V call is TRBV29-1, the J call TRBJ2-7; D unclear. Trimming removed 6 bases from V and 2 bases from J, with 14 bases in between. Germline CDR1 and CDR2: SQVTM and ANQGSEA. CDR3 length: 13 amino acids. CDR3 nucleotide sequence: TGCAGCGTAGCAACAGAGTATCCCTACGAGCAGTACGTC. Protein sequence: CSVATEYPYEQYV.

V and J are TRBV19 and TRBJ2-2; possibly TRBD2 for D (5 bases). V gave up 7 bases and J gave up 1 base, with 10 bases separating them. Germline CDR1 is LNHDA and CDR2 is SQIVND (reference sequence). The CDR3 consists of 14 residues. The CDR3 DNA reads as TGTGCCAGTAAACCCCGGGGGAACACCGGGGAGCTGTTTTTT. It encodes CASKPRGNTGELFF. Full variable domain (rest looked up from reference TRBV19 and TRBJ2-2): DGGITQSPKYLFRKEGQNVTLSCEQNLNHDAMYWYRQDPGQGLRLIYYSQIVNDFQKGDIAEGYSVSREKKESFPLTVTSAQKNPTAFYLCASKPRGNTGELFFGEGSRLTVL.

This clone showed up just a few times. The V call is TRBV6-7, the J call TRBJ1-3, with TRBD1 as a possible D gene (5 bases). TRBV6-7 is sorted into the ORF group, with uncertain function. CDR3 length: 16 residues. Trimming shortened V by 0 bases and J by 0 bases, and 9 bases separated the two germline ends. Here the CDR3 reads CASSYSAGTSGNTIYF. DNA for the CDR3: TGTGCCAGCAGTTACTCAGCCGGGACCTCTGGAAACACCATATATTTT.

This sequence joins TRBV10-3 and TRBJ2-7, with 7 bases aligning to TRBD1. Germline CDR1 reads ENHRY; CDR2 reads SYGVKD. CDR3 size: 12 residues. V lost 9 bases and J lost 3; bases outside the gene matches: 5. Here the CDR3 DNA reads TGTGCCATGATGGGACAGAACTACGAGCAGTACTTC. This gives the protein CAMMGQNYEQYF.

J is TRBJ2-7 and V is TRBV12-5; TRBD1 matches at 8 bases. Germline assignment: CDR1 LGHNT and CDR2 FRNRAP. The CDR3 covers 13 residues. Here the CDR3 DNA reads TGTGCCAGCAAGACAGGGGCTCGCTACGAGCAGTACTTC. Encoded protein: CASKTGARYEQYF. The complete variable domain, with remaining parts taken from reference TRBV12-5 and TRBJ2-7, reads DARVTQTPRHKVTEMGQEVTMRCQPILGHNTVFWYRQTMMQGLELLAYFRNRAPLDDSGMPKDRFSAEMPDATLATLKIQPSEPRDSAVYFCASKTGARYEQYFGPGTRLTVT.